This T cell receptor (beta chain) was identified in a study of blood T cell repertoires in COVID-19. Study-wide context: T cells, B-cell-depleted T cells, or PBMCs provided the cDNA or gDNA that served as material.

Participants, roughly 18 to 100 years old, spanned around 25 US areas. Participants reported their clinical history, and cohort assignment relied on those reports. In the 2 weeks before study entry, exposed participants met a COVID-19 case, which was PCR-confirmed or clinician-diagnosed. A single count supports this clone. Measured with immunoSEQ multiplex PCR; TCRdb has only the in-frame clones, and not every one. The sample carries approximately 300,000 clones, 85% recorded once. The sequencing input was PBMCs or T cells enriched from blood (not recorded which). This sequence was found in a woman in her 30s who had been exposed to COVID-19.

CDR3 sequence (DNA): TGTGCCAGCAGGGGGCAGGGTGGGCAGCCCCAGCATTTT. Encoded protein: CASRGQGGQPQHF. This chain uses TRBV2 with TRBJ1-5; tentatively, D is TRBD1 (5 bases). The CDR3 length is 13 residues. CDR1 is SNHLY, CDR2 FYNNEI, per germline. V lost 6 bases, J lost 7 bases, and 13 bases lay in between.